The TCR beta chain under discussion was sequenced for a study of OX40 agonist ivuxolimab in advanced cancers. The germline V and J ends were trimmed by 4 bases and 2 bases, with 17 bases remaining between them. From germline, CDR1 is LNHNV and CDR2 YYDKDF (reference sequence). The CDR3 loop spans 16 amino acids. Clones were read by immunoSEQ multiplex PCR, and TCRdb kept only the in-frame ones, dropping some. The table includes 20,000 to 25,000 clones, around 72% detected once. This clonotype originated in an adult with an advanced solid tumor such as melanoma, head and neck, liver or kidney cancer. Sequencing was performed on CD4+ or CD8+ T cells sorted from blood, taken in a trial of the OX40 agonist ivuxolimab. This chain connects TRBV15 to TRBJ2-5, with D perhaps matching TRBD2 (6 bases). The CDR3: CATSNRGGSVQETQYF. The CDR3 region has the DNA TGTGCCACCAGCAACCGGGGAGGATCGGTACAAGAGACCCAGTACTTC.